A single sample gave rise to the 5 T cell receptor beta chains below, sequenced in a study of blood T cell repertoires in COVID-19. Assay used: immunoSEQ multiplex PCR; TCRdb lists only in-frame clones, some missing. Here the sample spans 50,000 or so clones, 77% being singletons. The specimen was peripheral blood. Source of these receptors: a human donor with active or convalescent COVID-19. The donor label of this sample is uncertain.

This chain links TRBV9 with TRBJ2-3; TRBD2 is a possible D gene (6 bases). Trimming took off 2 bases at V and 0 bases at J, with 16 bases between the two ends. Germline loops: CDR1 SGDLS, CDR2 YYNGEE. There are 17 residues in the CDR3. The CDR3 region has the DNA TGTGCCAGCAGCGTTAGGCCTTCCAGCGGGAGCACAGATACGCAGTATTTT. Protein sequence: CASSVRPSSGSTDTQYF.

J is TRBJ2-7 and V is TRBV7-6, with 7 nucleotides matching TRBD1. Germline trimming cut 2 bases from V and 12 bases from J; bases unmatched to any gene: 13. The CDR3 is 14 residues long. CDR1 SGHVS and CDR2 FNYEAQ come from the germline V gene. The CDR3 spells CASSLSGWGTEGYF. In nucleotides, the CDR3 is TGTGCCAGCAGCTTAAGCGGATGGGGGACAGAGGGGTACTTC.

This clone was seen only a few times. The chain combines TRBV24-1 with TRBJ1-2; no firm D call. This CDR3 region has 13 residues. Between the trimmed V and J ends, which lost 4 bases and 0 bases, there was a span of 5 bases. CDR1 and CDR2 from the germline V gene are KGHDR and SFDVKD. The CDR3 loop reads CATSDTANYGYTF. The CDR3 DNA reads TGTGCCACCAGTGACACAGCTAACTATGGCTACACCTTC.

This clone has a single count. The chain carries TRBV10-3 and TRBJ1-1; D might be TRBD1 (5 bases). CDR3 length: 13 amino acids. CDR1 is ENHRY, CDR2 SYGVKD, per germline. The V end was cut by 2 bases, the J end by 3 bases, with 7 bases between. The chain's CDR3 is CAISERGDTEAFF. CDR3 DNA sequence: TGTGCCATCAGTGAGCGGGGGGACACTGAAGCTTTCTTT.

V usage is TRBV7-2 and J usage is TRBJ2-2; D is undetermined. The V gene lost 4 bases and the J gene lost 4 bases, with 10 bases spanning the gap. Germline V gene data show CDR1 as SGHTA and CDR2 as FQGNSA. This CDR3 region has 14 residues. CDR3 residues: CASSSRSGTGELFF. CDR3 DNA: TGTGCCAGCAGCTCCCGGTCGGGCACCGGGGAGCTGTTTTTT.